The 26 T cell receptor beta chains presented below share a single source sample, sequenced in a study of blood T cell repertoires in COVID-19. Clones were read by immunoSEQ multiplex PCR, and TCRdb kept only the in-frame ones, dropping some. The sample yields 20,000 to 25,000 clones, 75% to 95% seen once. Sequencing was done on a sample of peripheral blood. All receptors derive from a human donor in a cohort sampled during active COVID-19.

The J gene is TRBJ2-1, the V gene TRBV6-5, with D perhaps TRBD2 (7 bases). The V gene's germline CDR1 is MNHEY and CDR2 SVGAGI. The length of the CDR3 is 14 residues. V lost 7 bases and J lost 4, with 14 bases in between. The CDR3 here is CASKDGGPYNEQFF. DNA for the CDR3: TGTGCCAGCAAGGACGGGGGGCCTTACAATGAGCAGTTCTTC.

This clone was found a few times. The J gene is TRBJ1-1, the V gene TRBV6-5; TRBD1 matches 7 bases. The trim removed 7 bases at V and 4 bases at J, leaving 3 bases unmatched. The CDR3 sequence is 12 residues long. CDR1 is MNHEY, CDR2 SVGAGI, per germline. The CDR3 DNA sequence: TGTGCCAGCACAGGGGGGAGCACTGAAGCTTTCTTT. Its translation is CASTGGSTEAFF.

The rearrangement uses TRBV3-1 (or the pseudogene TRBV3-2) and TRBJ2-2; D possibly corresponds to TRBD2 (7 bases). This CDR3 has 17 amino acids. Trimming stripped 7 bases from V and 3 bases from J, with 21 bases between. Germline CDR1 reads LGHDT; CDR2 reads YNNKEL (reference sequence). CDR3 loop: CASTGGGWATDTGELFF. The CDR3 region has the DNA TGTGCCAGCACCGGCGGGGGCTGGGCTACGGACACCGGGGAGCTGTTTTTT.

The rearrangement uses TRBV7-9 and TRBJ1-6, with TRBD1 matching 8 bases. The CDR3 runs 15 residues. The trim removed 1 base at V and 5 bases at J, leaving 1 base unmatched. Looked up from germline, CDR1 is SEHNR and CDR2 is FQNEAQ (reference sequence). As DNA, the CDR3 is TGTGCCAGCAGCTTAGGGACAGGGAATAATTCACCCCTCCACTTT. It encodes CASSLGTGNNSPLHF.

The chain couples TRBV18 to TRBJ1-4, with TRBD1 identical over 8 bases. This CDR3 spans 16 amino acids. The germline gives CDR1 KGHSH, CDR2 LQKENI. The junction had 11 bases not matched to a gene; V was cut back by 6 bases and J by 5 bases. CDR3 nucleotide sequence: TGTGCCAGCTCTCCGGGACAGGCTGGGGGGAATGAAAAACTGTTTTTT. Protein: CASSPGQAGGNEKLFF.

The chain couples TRBV19 to TRBJ2-1; a weak D match, TRBD2 (7 bases). From germline, CDR1 is LNHDA and CDR2 SQIVND (reference sequence). The CDR3 loop spans 15 amino acids. V lost 6 bases and J 2 bases, leaving 14 bases between the germline ends. Here the CDR3 DNA reads TGTGCCAGTAGAGTAGGGGGGGAGACCTACAATGAGCAGTTCTTC. Translated, it gives CASRVGGETYNEQFF.

The chain has TRBV3-1 (or the pseudogene TRBV3-2) and TRBJ2-5; 8 nucleotides agree with TRBD2. The ends lost 2 bases at V and 5 bases at J; junction bases unmatched: 7. Germline CDR1 and CDR2: LGHDT and YNNKEL (reference sequence). The CDR3 spans 15 residues. The DNA for the CDR3 is TGTGCCAGCAGCCAAAATAGCGGGGTTTGGGAGACCCAGTACTTC. Protein sequence: CASSQNSGVWETQYF.

The chain joins TRBV5-6 to TRBJ2-7, with 7 bases that match TRBD1. Germline trimming cut 2 bases from V and 2 bases from J; bases unmatched to any gene: 4. This CDR3 has 14 residues. The V gene's germline CDR1 is SGHDT and CDR2 YYEEEE. CDR3 residues: CASSLSTGTYEQYF. CDR3 nucleotide sequence: TGTGCCAGCAGCTTATCGACAGGGACCTACGAGCAGTACTTC. The whole variable domain, remainder taken from reference TRBV5-6 and TRBJ2-7, is DAGVTQSPTHLIKTRGQQVTLRCSPKSGHDTVSWYQQALGQGPQFIFQYYEEEERQRGNFPDRFSGHQFPNYSSELNVNALLLGDSALYLCASSLSTGTYEQYFGPGTRLTVT.

The chain uses TRBV19 and TRBJ2-5; D unclear. Trimming pared 4 bases from V and 9 bases from J, leaving 15 bases between. This CDR3 spans 13 amino acids. Germline CDR1 LNHDA, CDR2 SQIVND (reference sequence). CDR3 region: CASSSDSYGAQYF. The CDR3 bases are TGTGCCAGTAGTAGTGACTCCTACGGAGCCCAGTACTTC. Complete variable domain (other parts from reference TRBV19 and TRBJ2-5): DGGITQSPKYLFRKEGQNVTLSCEQNLNHDAMYWYRQDPGQGLRLIYYSQIVNDFQKGDIAEGYSVSREKKESFPLTVTSAQKNPTAFYLCASSSDSYGAQYFGPGTRLLVL.

This chain uses TRBV30 with TRBJ1-1; 7 bases agree with TRBD1. The CDR3 extends over 12 amino acids. CDR1 and CDR2 (germline): GTSNPN, SVGIG (reference sequence). After removal of 3 bases from V and 6 bases from J, the junction contained 4 bases not matched to a gene. The CDR3 here is CAWRRGQPEAFF. The CDR3 DNA sequence: TGTGCCTGGAGAAGGGGACAGCCTGAAGCTTTCTTT. Filled out from reference TRBV30 and TRBJ1-1, the complete variable domain reads SQTIHQWPATLVQPVGSPLSLECTVEGTSNPNLYWYRQAAGRGLQLLFYSVGIGQISSEVPQNLSASRPQDRQFILSSKKLLLSDSGFYLCAWRRGQPEAFFGQGTRLTVV.

The genes are TRBV7-2 and TRBJ2-1; tentative D call: TRBD2 (6 bases). V was clipped by 6 bases and J by 6 bases, with 18 bases between them. Germline lookup yields CDR1 SGHTA and CDR2 FQGNSA. This CDR3 is built from 15 residues. CDR3 region: CASSLPGVATNEQFF. The CDR3 coding sequence is TGTGCCAGCAGTCTCCCGGGGGTCGCCACCAATGAGCAGTTCTTC.

V is TRBV6-6 and J is TRBJ2-1; TRBD2 matches 8 bases. The CDR3 is made up of 13 amino acids. J was trimmed by 2 bases and V by 10 bases; bases with no gene match: 4. Looked up from germline, CDR1 is MNHNY and CDR2 is SVGAGI (reference sequence). CDR3 region: CATGLAAYNEQFF. As DNA, the CDR3 is TGTGCCACCGGACTAGCAGCCTACAATGAGCAGTTCTTC.

The rearrangement joins TRBV19 to TRBJ1-1; D unclear. V lost 3 bases and J lost 1, with 6 bases in between. Germline V gives CDR1 LNHDA, CDR2 SQIVND (reference sequence). The CDR3 has 13 amino acids. The CDR3 sequence is CASSITRNTEAFF. As DNA, the CDR3 is TGTGCCAGTAGTATTACGAGGAACACTGAAGCTTTCTTT.

V is TRBV19 and J is TRBJ2-7, with 9 nucleotides matching TRBD1. Trimming cost V 6 bases and J 0 bases; bases outside gene matches: 9. This CDR3 comprises 16 residues. Germline assignment: CDR1 LNHDA and CDR2 SQIVND (reference sequence). In DNA, the CDR3 is TGTGCCAGTAGCACCCGGGGACAGGGTACCTCCTACGAGCAGTACTTC. Its protein product is CASSTRGQGTSYEQYF. Variable domain in full (rest from reference TRBV19 and TRBJ2-7): DGGITQSPKYLFRKEGQNVTLSCEQNLNHDAMYWYRQDPGQGLRLIYYSQIVNDFQKGDIAEGYSVSREKKESFPLTVTSAQKNPTAFYLCASSTRGQGTSYEQYFGPGTRLTVT.

J is TRBJ1-4 and V is TRBV7-9; perhaps TRBD1 as D (6 bases). Per the germline V gene, CDR1 is SEHNR and CDR2 is FQNEAQ (reference sequence). CDR3 size: 14 residues. V lost 5 bases and J lost 7, with 14 bases in between. In nucleotides, the CDR3 is TGTGCCAGCAGCCTACAGGGAGCATTTGAAAAACTGTTTTTT. Protein: CASSLQGAFEKLFF. The whole variable domain, filled in from reference TRBV7-9 and TRBJ1-4, reads DTGVSQNPRHKITKRGQNVTFRCDPISEHNRLYWYRQTLGQGPEFLTYFQNEAQLEKSRLLSDRFSAERPKGSFSTLEIQRTEQGDSAMYLCASSLQGAFEKLFFGSGTQLSVL.

The chain carries TRBV14 and TRBJ2-2, with 7 bases identical to TRBD2. This CDR3 region has 17 residues. Per germline, CDR1 SGHDN and CDR2 FVKESK. V lost 3 bases and J lost 3; bases outside the gene matches: 10. CDR3 sequence: CASSHPSRAGYTGELFF. The CDR3 DNA follows: TGTGCCAGCAGCCACCCCAGCCGAGCGGGGTACACCGGGGAGCTGTTTTTT.

This chain uses TRBV25-1 with TRBJ1-1; a possible D gene is TRBD1 (5 bases). Per germline, CDR1 MGHDK and CDR2 SYGVNS. The V and J ends lost 5 bases and 0 bases respectively, with 10 bases between them. The CDR3 has 14 amino acids. The CDR3 DNA sequence: TGTGCCAGCAGTTCGGCAGGGTTGAACACTGAAGCTTTCTTT. It yields the protein CASSSAGLNTEAFF.

The chain is built from TRBV18 and TRBJ1-1; 7 bases are shared with TRBD1. V lost 4 bases and J lost 1; bases outside the gene matches: 6. This CDR3 spans 15 amino acids. Germline V CDR1 and CDR2: KGHSH, LQKENI. The CDR3 DNA sequence: TGTGCCAGCTCACTTACCCGACAGGGGAACACTGAAGCTTTCTTT. The encoded protein is CASSLTRQGNTEAFF.

The chain links TRBV18 to TRBJ1-1; D uncertain. The CDR3 consists of 13 residues. Germline CDR1 KGHSH, CDR2 LQKENI. V gave up 0 bases and J gave up 0 bases, with 2 bases separating them. CDR3 nucleotide sequence: TGTGCCAGCTCACCACCCTTGAACACTGAAGCTTTCTTT. It is translated as CASSPPLNTEAFF.

The J gene is TRBJ2-7, the V gene TRBV15; D possibly corresponds to TRBD1 (6 bases). This CDR3 has 14 residues. V lost 2 bases, J lost 2 bases, and 10 bases lay in between. From germline, CDR1 is LNHNV and CDR2 YYDKDF (reference sequence). Written as DNA, the CDR3 is TGTGCCACCAGCAGACCGGGACAAGCCTACGAGCAGTACTTC. Translation: CATSRPGQAYEQYF. Full variable domain (missing parts from reference TRBV15 and TRBJ2-7): DAMVIQNPRYQVTQFGKPVTLSCSQTLNHNVMYWYQQKSSQAPKLLFHYYDKDFNNEADTPDNFQSRRPNTSFCFLDIRSPGLGDTAMYLCATSRPGQAYEQYFGPGTRLTVT.

The rearrangement links TRBV10-3 to TRBJ1-2; weak D call: TRBD1 (5 bases). The CDR3 is 13 amino acids. V gave up 7 bases and J gave up 4 bases, with 13 bases separating them. Per the germline V gene, CDR1 is ENHRY and CDR2 is SYGVKD. For the CDR3, the DNA is TGTGCCATCAACCCAGGGAACATCTATGGCTACACCTTC. This gives the protein CAINPGNIYGYTF.

This clone has more than one count but fewer than ten. The chain links TRBV18 to TRBJ2-7; 7 bases line up with TRBD1. Germline V gene lookup returns CDR1 KGHSH and CDR2 LQKENI. Trimming cost V 4 bases and J 7 bases; bases outside gene matches: 10. This CDR3 has 14 amino acids. CDR3 region: CASSLGQSPWEQYF. The CDR3 coding sequence is TGTGCCAGCTCACTGGGACAGTCGCCTTGGGAGCAGTACTTC. Full variable domain (outside the CDR3, taken from reference TRBV18 and TRBJ2-7): NAGVMQNPRHLVRRRGQEARLRCSPMKGHSHVYWYRQLPEEGLKFMVYLQKENIIDESGMPKERFSAEFPKEGPSILRIQQVVRGDSAAYFCASSLGQSPWEQYFGPGTRLTVT.

This chain uses TRBV9 with TRBJ1-4; TRBD1 agrees at 9 bases. This CDR3 has 17 residues. Germline assignment: CDR1 SGDLS and CDR2 YYNGEE. The V segment lost 3 bases and the J segment 4 bases; nucleotides outside the gene matches: 10. The CDR3 loop reads CASSGYRGPVGNEKLFF. CDR3 sequence (DNA): TGTGCCAGCAGCGGATACAGGGGGCCCGTAGGTAATGAAAAACTGTTTTTT.

The chain couples TRBV5-4 to TRBJ2-5; a possible D gene is TRBD1 (7 bases). This CDR3 is built from 15 residues. V lost 4 bases to trimming and J lost 3 bases, with 16 bases between them. Germline loops: CDR1 SGHNT, CDR2 YYREEE (reference sequence). In DNA, the CDR3 is TGTGCCAGCAGCCCCTGGGGCGGGACAGAAGAGACCCAGTACTTC. It is translated as CASSPWGGTEETQYF.

This chain joins TRBV5-1 and TRBJ2-5, with 8 positions matching TRBD2. Germline CDR1 and CDR2: SGHRS and YFSETQ. CDR3 length equals 16 residues. J gave up 5 bases and V 0 bases, and 9 bases lay outside the gene matches. CDR3: CASSLESGGPFETQYF. The CDR3 nucleotides are TGCGCCAGCAGCTTGGAGTCGGGGGGGCCCTTTGAGACCCAGTACTTC.

CDR3 in DNA: TGTGCCAGCAGTCTGGGACTCGGCGGAGGATTGAACACTGAAGCTTTCTTT. It codes for CASSLGLGGGLNTEAFF. This chain links TRBV6-6 with TRBJ1-1, with a tentative D call TRBD1 (5 bases). CDR3 length equals 17 residues. Trimming shortened V by 5 bases and J by 0 bases, and 19 bases separated the two germline ends. Germline CDR1 and CDR2: MNHNY and SVGAGI (reference sequence).